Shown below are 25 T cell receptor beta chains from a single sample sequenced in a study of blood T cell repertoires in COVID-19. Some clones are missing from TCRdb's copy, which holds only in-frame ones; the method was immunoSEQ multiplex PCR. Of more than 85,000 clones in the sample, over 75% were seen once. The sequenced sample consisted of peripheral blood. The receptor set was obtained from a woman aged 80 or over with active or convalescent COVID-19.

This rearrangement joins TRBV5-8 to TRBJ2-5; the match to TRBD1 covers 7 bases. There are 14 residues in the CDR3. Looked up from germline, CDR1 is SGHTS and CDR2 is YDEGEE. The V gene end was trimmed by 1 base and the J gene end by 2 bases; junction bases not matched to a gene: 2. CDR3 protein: CASSLLGQQETQYF. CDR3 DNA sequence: TGTGCCAGCAGCTTGTTGGGACAGCAAGAGACCCAGTACTTC. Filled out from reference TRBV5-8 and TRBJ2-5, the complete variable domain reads EAGVTQSPTHLIKTRGQQATLRCSPISGHTSVYWYQQALGLGLQFLLWYDEGEERNRGNFPPRFSGRQFPNYSSELNVNALELEDSALYLCASSLLGQQETQYFGPGTRLLVL.

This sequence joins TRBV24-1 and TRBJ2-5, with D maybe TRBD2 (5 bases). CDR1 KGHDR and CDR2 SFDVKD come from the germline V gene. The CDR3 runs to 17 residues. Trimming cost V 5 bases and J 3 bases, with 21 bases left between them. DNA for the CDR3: TGTGCCACCAGTGCCGCCTCCCTTTCGGGATCGAAAGAGACCCAGTACTTC. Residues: CATSAASLSGSKETQYF.

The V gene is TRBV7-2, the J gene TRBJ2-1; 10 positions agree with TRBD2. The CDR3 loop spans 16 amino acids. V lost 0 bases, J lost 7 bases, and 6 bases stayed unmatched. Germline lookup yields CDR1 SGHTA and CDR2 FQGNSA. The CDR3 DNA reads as TGTGCCAGCAGCTTAGCTTCTAGCGGGAGTTGGAATGAGCAGTTCTTC. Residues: CASSLASSGSWNEQFF.

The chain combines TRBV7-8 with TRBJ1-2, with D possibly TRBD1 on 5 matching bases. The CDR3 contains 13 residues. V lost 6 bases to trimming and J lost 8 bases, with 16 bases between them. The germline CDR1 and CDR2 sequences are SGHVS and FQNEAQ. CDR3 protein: CASSSPGGDGYTF. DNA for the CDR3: TGTGCCAGCAGTTCCCCCGGAGGGGACGGCTACACCTTC.

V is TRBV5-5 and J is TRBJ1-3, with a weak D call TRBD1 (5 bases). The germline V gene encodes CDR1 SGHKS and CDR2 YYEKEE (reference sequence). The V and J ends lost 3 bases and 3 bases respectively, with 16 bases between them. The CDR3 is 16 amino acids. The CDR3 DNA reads TGTGCCAGCAGCTCGAGATTGGGGGGAAGTGGAAACACCATATATTTT. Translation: CASSSRLGGSGNTIYF.

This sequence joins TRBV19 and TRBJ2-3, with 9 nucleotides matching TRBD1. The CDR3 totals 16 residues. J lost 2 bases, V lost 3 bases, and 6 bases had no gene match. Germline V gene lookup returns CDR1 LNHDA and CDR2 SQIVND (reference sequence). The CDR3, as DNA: TGTGCCAGTAGTATTCGACAGGGGGTTAACACAGATACGCAGTATTTT. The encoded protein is CASSIRQGVNTDTQYF.

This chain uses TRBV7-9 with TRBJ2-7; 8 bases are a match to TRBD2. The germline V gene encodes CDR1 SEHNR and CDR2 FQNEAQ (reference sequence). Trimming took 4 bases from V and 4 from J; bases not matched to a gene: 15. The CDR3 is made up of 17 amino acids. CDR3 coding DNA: TGTGCCAGCAGCTCCCCACCGGGGGTAGCGGGAAGGTACGAGCAGTACTTC. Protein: CASSSPPGVAGRYEQYF.

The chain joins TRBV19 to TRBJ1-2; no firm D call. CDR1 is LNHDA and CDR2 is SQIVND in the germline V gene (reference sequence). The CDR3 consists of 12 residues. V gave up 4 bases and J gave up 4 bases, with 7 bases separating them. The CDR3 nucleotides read TGTGCCAGTAGTAGAGACCTCTATGGCTACACCTTC. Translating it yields CASSRDLYGYTF. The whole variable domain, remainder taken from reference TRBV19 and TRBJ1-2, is DGGITQSPKYLFRKEGQNVTLSCEQNLNHDAMYWYRQDPGQGLRLIYYSQIVNDFQKGDIAEGYSVSREKKESFPLTVTSAQKNPTAFYLCASSRDLYGYTFGSGTRLTVV.

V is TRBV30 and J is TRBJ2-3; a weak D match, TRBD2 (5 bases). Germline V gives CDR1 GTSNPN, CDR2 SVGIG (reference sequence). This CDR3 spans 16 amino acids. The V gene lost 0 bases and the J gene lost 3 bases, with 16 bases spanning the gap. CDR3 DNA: TGTGCCTGGAGTGTAGGGTCTAGCCGCGCAACAGATACGCAGTATTTT. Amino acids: CAWSVGSSRATDTQYF.

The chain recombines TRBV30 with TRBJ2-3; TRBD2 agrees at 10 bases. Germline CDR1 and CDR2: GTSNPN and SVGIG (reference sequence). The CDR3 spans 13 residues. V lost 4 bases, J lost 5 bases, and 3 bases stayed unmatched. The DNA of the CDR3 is TGTGCCTGGACTAAGCGGGAGGGAGATACGCAGTATTTT. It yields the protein CAWTKREGDTQYF.

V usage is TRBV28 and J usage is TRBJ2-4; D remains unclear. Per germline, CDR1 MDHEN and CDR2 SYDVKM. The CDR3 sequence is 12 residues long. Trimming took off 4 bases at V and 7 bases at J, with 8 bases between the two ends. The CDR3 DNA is TGTGCCAGCAGTTACACCCTCAACATTCAGTACTTC. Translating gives CASSYTLNIQYF.

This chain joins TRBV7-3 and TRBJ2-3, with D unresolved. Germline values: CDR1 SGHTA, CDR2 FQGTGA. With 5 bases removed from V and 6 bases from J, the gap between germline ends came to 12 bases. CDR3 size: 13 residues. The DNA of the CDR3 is TGTGCCAGCAGCGAGTCAAGTGTGGATACGCAGTATTTT. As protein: CASSESSVDTQYF.

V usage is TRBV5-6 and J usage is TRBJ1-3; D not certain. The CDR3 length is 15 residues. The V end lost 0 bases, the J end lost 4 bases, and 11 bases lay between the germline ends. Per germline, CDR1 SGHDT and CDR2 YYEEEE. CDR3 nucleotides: TGTGCCAGCAGCTTGGGGGTGTACTACGGAAACACCATATATTTT. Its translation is CASSLGVYYGNTIYF.

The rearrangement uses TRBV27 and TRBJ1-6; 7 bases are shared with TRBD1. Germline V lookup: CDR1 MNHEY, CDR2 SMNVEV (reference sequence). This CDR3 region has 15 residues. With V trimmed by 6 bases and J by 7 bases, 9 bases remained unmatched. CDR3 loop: CASRGNRGSNSPLHF. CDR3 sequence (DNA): TGTGCCAGCAGGGGGAACAGGGGAAGCAATTCACCCCTCCACTTT.

CDR3 in DNA: TGTGCCAGCGGTCTGGGTTGGGGCCAGGAGCAGTTCTTC. Amino acids: CASGLGWGQEQFF. The rearrangement links TRBV5-6 to TRBJ2-1; a weak D match, TRBD1 (5 bases). V was trimmed by 7 bases and J by 10 bases, leaving 18 bases between them. This CDR3 is built from 13 residues. Germline V gene lookup returns CDR1 SGHDT and CDR2 YYEEEE.

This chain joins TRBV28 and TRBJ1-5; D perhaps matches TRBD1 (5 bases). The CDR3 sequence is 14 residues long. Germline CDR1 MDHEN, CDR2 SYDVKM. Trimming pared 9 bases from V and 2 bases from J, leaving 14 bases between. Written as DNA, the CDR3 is TGTGCCAGTCTAGAGGGGACTCGCAATCAGCCCCAGCATTTT. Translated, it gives CASLEGTRNQPQHF.

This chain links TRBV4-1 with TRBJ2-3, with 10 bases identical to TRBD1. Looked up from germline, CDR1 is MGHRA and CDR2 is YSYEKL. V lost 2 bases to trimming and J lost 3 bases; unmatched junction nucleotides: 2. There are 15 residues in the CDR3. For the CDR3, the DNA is TGCGCCAGCAGCCAACTGGGACAGGGGACAGATACGCAGTATTTT. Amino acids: CASSQLGQGTDTQYF.

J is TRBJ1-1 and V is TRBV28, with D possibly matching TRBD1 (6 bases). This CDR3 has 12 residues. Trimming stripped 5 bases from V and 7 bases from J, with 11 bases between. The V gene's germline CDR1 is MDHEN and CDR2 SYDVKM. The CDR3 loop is CASSQPTGEAFF. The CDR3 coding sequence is TGTGCCAGCAGTCAGCCGACAGGTGAAGCTTTCTTT. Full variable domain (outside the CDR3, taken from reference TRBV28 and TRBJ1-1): DVKVTQSSRYLVKRTGEKVFLECVQDMDHENMFWYRQDPGLGLRLIYFSYDVKMKEKGDIPEGYSVSREKKERFSLILESASTNQTSMYLCASSQPTGEAFFGQGTRLTVV.

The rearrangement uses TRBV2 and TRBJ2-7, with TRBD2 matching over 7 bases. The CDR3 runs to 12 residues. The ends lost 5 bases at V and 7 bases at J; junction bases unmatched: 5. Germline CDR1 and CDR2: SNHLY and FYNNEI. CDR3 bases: TGTGCCAGCAGTAGAGACGGGAGGGAGCAGTACTTC. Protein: CASSRDGREQYF.

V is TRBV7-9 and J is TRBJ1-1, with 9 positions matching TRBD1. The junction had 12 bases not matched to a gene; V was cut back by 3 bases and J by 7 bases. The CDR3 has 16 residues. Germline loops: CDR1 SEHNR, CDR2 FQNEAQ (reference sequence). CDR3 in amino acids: CASSFRDRVPSGEAFF. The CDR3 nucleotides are TGTGCCAGCAGCTTCCGGGACAGGGTACCTTCTGGTGAAGCTTTCTTT.

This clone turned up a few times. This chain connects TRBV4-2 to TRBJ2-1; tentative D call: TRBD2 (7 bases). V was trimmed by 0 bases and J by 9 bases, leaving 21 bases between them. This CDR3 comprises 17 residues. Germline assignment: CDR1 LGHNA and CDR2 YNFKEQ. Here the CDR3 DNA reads TGTGCCAGCAGCCAAGACGGGCTAGCGGTGGGCAGGGGTGAGCAGTTCTTC. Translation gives CASSQDGLAVGRGEQFF.

CDR3 sequence (DNA): TGTGCCAGCAGCTTAGCGGCAGGGAAAGTCTATGGCTACACCTTC. Amino acids: CASSLAAGKVYGYTF. V and J are TRBV7-2 and TRBJ1-2; a possible D gene is TRBD1 (5 bases). The CDR3 contains 15 residues. Germline values: CDR1 SGHTA, CDR2 FQGNSA. V was cut by 0 bases and J by 4 bases, with 12 bases left in between.

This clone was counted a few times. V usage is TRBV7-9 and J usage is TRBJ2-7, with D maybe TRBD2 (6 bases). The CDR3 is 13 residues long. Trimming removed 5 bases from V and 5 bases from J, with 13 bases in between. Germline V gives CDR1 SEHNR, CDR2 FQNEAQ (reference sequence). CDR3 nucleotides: TGTGCCAGCAGCAGGCGGAGGGCTGACGAGCAGTACTTC. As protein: CASSRRRADEQYF.

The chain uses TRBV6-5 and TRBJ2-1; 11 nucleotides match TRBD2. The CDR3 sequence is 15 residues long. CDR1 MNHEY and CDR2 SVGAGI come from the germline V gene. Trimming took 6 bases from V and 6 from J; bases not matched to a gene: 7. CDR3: CASRAGLAASNEQFF. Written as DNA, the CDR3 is TGTGCCAGCAGGGCGGGACTAGCGGCCTCCAATGAGCAGTTCTTC.

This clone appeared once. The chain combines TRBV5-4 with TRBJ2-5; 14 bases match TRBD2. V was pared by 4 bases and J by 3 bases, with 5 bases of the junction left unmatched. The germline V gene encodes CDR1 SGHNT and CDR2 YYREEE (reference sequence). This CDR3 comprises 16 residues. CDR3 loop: CASSPSGLAGEETQYF. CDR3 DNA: TGTGCCAGCAGCCCCTCGGGACTAGCGGGAGAAGAGACCCAGTACTTC.